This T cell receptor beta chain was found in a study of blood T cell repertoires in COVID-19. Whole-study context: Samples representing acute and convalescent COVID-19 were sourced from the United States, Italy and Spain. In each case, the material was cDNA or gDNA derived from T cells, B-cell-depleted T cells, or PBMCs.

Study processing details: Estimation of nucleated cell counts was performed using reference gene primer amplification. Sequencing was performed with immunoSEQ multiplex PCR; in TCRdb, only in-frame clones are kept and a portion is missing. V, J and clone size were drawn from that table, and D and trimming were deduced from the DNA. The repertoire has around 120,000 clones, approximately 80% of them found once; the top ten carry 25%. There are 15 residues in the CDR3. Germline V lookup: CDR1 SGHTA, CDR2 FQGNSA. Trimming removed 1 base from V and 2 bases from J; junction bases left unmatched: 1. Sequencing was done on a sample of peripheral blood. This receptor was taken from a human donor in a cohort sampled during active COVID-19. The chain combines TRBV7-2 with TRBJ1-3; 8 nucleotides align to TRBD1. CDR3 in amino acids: CASSLGQGTGNTIYF. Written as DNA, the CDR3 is TGTGCCAGCAGCTTAGGACAGGGGACTGGAAACACCATATATTTT.